Listed below are T cell receptor beta chains from one sample, sequenced in a study of T cell responses to AZD1222 COVID-19 vaccine. Method: immunoSEQ multiplex PCR; TCRdb's copy keeps in-frame clones and lacks some. The data show some 42,000 clones, with approximately 88% seen just once and over 15% held by the top ten. The sequencing used peripheral blood, collected 28 days after the second AZD1222 dose. Source of these receptors: an adult who received the AZD1222 COVID-19 vaccine. The CDR3 runs from the conserved cysteine through the conserved F or W. D genes are given only for firm matches. Size tells how often a clone was seen (once, few, many) or the class of an expanded clone, and some rows leave it out.

D gene: TRBD2
clone size: NA
J gene: TRBJ2-1
V gene: TRBV9
CDR3 protein: CASTGGRDEQFF
CDR3 DNA: TGTGCCAGCACGGGGGGTAGGGATGAGCAGTTCTTC

D gene: TRBD1
clone size: NA
J gene: TRBJ2-2
V gene: TRBV7-2
CDR3 protein: CASSFAGRQGSKTGELFF
CDR3 DNA: TGTGCCAGCAGCTTTGCCGGAAGACAGGGTTCTAAAACCGGGGAGCTGTTTTTT

D gene: NA
clone size: NA
J gene: TRBJ1-4
V gene: TRBV5-1
CDR3 protein: CASSLDGTRREKLFF
CDR3 DNA: TGCGCCAGCAGCTTGGATGGGACACGGCGTGAAAAACTGTTTTTT

D gene: NA
clone size: NA
J gene: TRBJ1-6
V gene: TRBV9
CDR3 protein: CASSVEGGGLGNSPLHF
CDR3 DNA: TGTGCCAGCAGCGTAGAGGGAGGGGGTCTAGGGAATTCACCCCTCCACTTT

D gene: NA
clone size: NA
J gene: TRBJ2-7
V gene: TRBV11-1
CDR3 protein: CASSLEAYEQYF
CDR3 DNA: TGTGCCAGCAGCTTAGAGGCCTACGAGCAGTACTTC

D gene: NA
clone size: NA
J gene: TRBJ2-5
V gene: TRBV3-1/TRBV3-2
CDR3 protein: CASSLRQETQYF
CDR3 DNA: TGTGCCAGCAGCCTACGGCAAGAGACCCAGTACTTC

D gene: NA
clone size: NA
J gene: TRBJ1-1
V gene: TRBV19
CDR3 protein: CASIMAAEAFF
CDR3 DNA: TGTGCCAGTATTATGGCCGCCGAAGCTTTCTTT

D gene: NA
clone size: NA
J gene: TRBJ2-2
V gene: TRBV27
CDR3 protein: CASSSGLENTGELFF
CDR3 DNA: TGTGCCAGCAGTTCGGGACTGGAGAACACCGGGGAGCTGTTTTTT

D gene: NA
clone size: once
J gene: TRBJ1-6
V gene: TRBV5-6
CDR3 protein: CASRGDWSSPLHF
CDR3 DNA: TGTGCCAGCAGAGGCGATTGGAGTTCACCCCTCCACTTT

D gene: TRBD1
clone size: few
J gene: TRBJ2-5
V gene: TRBV7-7
CDR3 protein: CASSSGTGELRETQYF
CDR3 DNA: TGTGCTAGCAGCTCCGGGACAGGGGAACTCAGGGAGACCCAGTACTTC

D gene: TRBD2
clone size: NA
J gene: TRBJ2-1
V gene: TRBV11-3
CDR3 protein: CATRAGPAYNEQFF
CDR3 DNA: TGTGCCACCCGAGCGGGACCAGCCTACAATGAGCAGTTCTTC

D gene: NA
clone size: NA
J gene: TRBJ2-7
V gene: TRBV14
CDR3 protein: CASSRGFDEQYF
CDR3 DNA: TGTGCCAGCAGTAGAGGGTTCGACGAGCAGTACTTC

D gene: NA
clone size: NA
J gene: TRBJ1-4
V gene: TRBV10-2
CDR3 protein: CASRAFDRREKLFF
CDR3 DNA: TGCGCCAGCAGGGCGTTCGACAGGCGAGAAAAACTGTTTTTT

D gene: TRBD1
clone size: NA
J gene: TRBJ1-1
V gene: TRBV11-2
CDR3 protein: CASSLVRDRAEAFF
CDR3 DNA: TGTGCCAGCAGCTTAGTTAGGGACAGGGCTGAAGCTTTCTTT

D gene: TRBD1
clone size: NA
J gene: TRBJ1-4
V gene: TRBV19
CDR3 protein: CASRERGTGGEKLFF
CDR3 DNA: TGTGCCAGTAGGGAAAGAGGGACAGGGGGTGAAAAACTGTTTTTT

D gene: NA
clone size: NA
J gene: TRBJ1-1
V gene: TRBV7-2
CDR3 protein: CASSFGGGTEAFF
CDR3 DNA: TGTGCCAGCAGCTTCGGCGGGGGCACTGAAGCTTTCTTT

D gene: NA
clone size: NA
J gene: TRBJ2-7
V gene: TRBV5-4
CDR3 protein: CASSLGGTDSYEQYF
CDR3 DNA: TGTGCCAGCAGCCTGGGGGGGACAGACTCATACGAGCAGTACTTC

D gene: NA
clone size: NA
J gene: TRBJ1-5
V gene: TRBV10-3
CDR3 protein: CAISDGPAYLAQHF
CDR3 DNA: TGTGCCATCAGTGATGGGCCGGCGTACTTGGCCCAGCATTTT

D gene: NA
clone size: NA
J gene: TRBJ2-5
V gene: TRBV7-2
CDR3 protein: CASSLLTLDRNRQETQYF
CDR3 DNA: TGTGCCAGCAGCTTACTTACCCTAGACAGAAATCGACAAGAGACCCAGTACTTC

D gene: NA
clone size: NA
J gene: TRBJ2-7
V gene: TRBV21-1
CDR3 protein: CASSKGDIPSYEQYF
CDR3 DNA: TGTGCCAGCAGCAAAGGGGACATTCCATCCTACGAGCAGTACTTC

D gene: TRBD1
clone size: NA
J gene: TRBJ1-2
V gene: TRBV5-6
CDR3 protein: CASSLEARGSYGYTF
CDR3 DNA: TGTGCCAGCAGCTTGGAGGCCAGGGGGAGCTATGGCTACACCTTC

D gene: NA
clone size: NA
J gene: TRBJ2-1
V gene: TRBV3-1/TRBV3-2
CDR3 protein: CASSSRGGYSYNEQFF
CDR3 DNA: TGTGCCAGCAGCAGTCGAGGGGGGTACTCCTACAATGAGCAGTTCTTC

D gene: NA
clone size: NA
J gene: TRBJ1-2
V gene: TRBV3-1/TRBV3-2
CDR3 protein: CASSPSILGNYGYTF
CDR3 DNA: TGTGCCAGCAGCCCGTCTATCCTCGGGAACTATGGCTACACCTTC

D gene: TRBD1
clone size: NA
J gene: TRBJ2-7
V gene: TRBV5-1
CDR3 protein: CASGLPTGTYEQYF
CDR3 DNA: TGCGCCAGCGGGCTGCCGACAGGGACCTACGAGCAGTACTTC

D gene: NA
clone size: NA
J gene: TRBJ1-2
V gene: TRBV19
CDR3 protein: CASSIRREYTF
CDR3 DNA: TGTGCCAGTAGTATTCGAAGGGAGTACACCTTC

D gene: TRBD1
clone size: NA
J gene: TRBJ2-7
V gene: TRBV5-6
CDR3 protein: CASSFDRQGRNEQYF
CDR3 DNA: TGTGCCAGCAGCTTTGACAGACAGGGGAGGAACGAGCAGTACTTC

D gene: TRBD1
clone size: NA
J gene: TRBJ1-2
V gene: TRBV7-2
CDR3 protein: CASSLETGTGGLGYTF
CDR3 DNA: TGTGCCAGCAGCTTAGAAACGGGGACAGGGGGCCTTGGCTACACCTTC

D gene: NA
clone size: NA
J gene: TRBJ1-6
V gene: TRBV28
CDR3 protein: CASTGPPRESPLHF
CDR3 DNA: TGTGCCAGCACAGGTCCCCCAAGGGAATCACCCCTCCACTTT

D gene: NA
clone size: NA
J gene: TRBJ1-2
V gene: TRBV6-1
CDR3 protein: CASSGYGTGHGQSNYGYTF
CDR3 DNA: TGTGCCAGCAGTGGGTACGGTACTGGACATGGGCAATCTAACTATGGCTACACCTTC

D gene: TRBD1
clone size: NA
J gene: TRBJ2-5
V gene: TRBV18
CDR3 protein: CASSKDRGRMETQYF
CDR3 DNA: TGTGCCAGCTCCAAAGACAGGGGGCGGATGGAGACCCAGTACTTC

D gene: NA
clone size: NA
J gene: TRBJ2-2
V gene: TRBV9
CDR3 protein: CASSVAGNTGELFF
CDR3 DNA: TGTGCCAGCAGCGTAGCCGGGAACACCGGGGAGCTGTTTTTT

D gene: NA
clone size: NA
J gene: TRBJ2-3
V gene: TRBV3-1/TRBV3-2
CDR3 protein: CASSQGSPPISDTQYF
CDR3 DNA: TGTGCCAGCAGCCAAGGATCCCCACCCATTTCGGATACGCAGTATTTT

D gene: TRBD2
clone size: NA
J gene: TRBJ2-1
V gene: TRBV9
CDR3 protein: CASSVSIAGGTYNEQFF
CDR3 DNA: TGTGCCAGCAGCGTCTCCATAGCGGGGGGCACATACAATGAGCAGTTCTTC

D gene: TRBD2
clone size: NA
J gene: TRBJ2-7
V gene: TRBV13
CDR3 protein: CASSLMAPLAGNSYEQYF
CDR3 DNA: TGTGCCAGCAGCTTAATGGCACCGCTAGCGGGGAACTCCTACGAGCAGTACTTC

D gene: NA
clone size: NA
J gene: TRBJ2-5
V gene: TRBV13
CDR3 protein: CASSLGQGGETQYF
CDR3 DNA: TGTGCCAGCAGCTTAGGACAGGGAGGCGAGACCCAGTACTTC

D gene: NA
clone size: once
J gene: TRBJ2-1
V gene: TRBV7-8
CDR3 protein: CASSLSSGYSYNEQFF
CDR3 DNA: TGTGCCAGCAGCTTATCAAGCGGTTACTCCTACAATGAGCAGTTCTTC

D gene: TRBD1
clone size: few
J gene: TRBJ1-1
V gene: TRBV9
CDR3 protein: CASSATGAGVGAFF
CDR3 DNA: TGTGCCAGCAGCGCGACAGGGGCGGGAGTTGGAGCTTTCTTT

D gene: NA
clone size: NA
J gene: TRBJ2-7
V gene: TRBV7-8
CDR3 protein: CASSQTITYEQYF
CDR3 DNA: TGTGCCAGCAGCCAGACCATCACCTACGAGCAGTACTTC

D gene: NA
clone size: NA
J gene: TRBJ2-5
V gene: TRBV5-1
CDR3 protein: CASSPIGRETQYF
CDR3 DNA: TGCGCCAGCAGCCCGATTGGGAGGGAGACCCAGTACTTC

D gene: TRBD1
clone size: NA
J gene: TRBJ1-1
V gene: TRBV19
CDR3 protein: CASSPTGTGGLNTEAFF
CDR3 DNA: TGTGCCAGTAGCCCGACCGGGACAGGGGGCTTGAACACTGAAGCTTTCTTT

D gene: NA
clone size: NA
J gene: TRBJ1-6
V gene: TRBV6-1
CDR3 protein: CASSEGWGNSPLHF
CDR3 DNA: TGTGCCAGCAGTGAAGGATGGGGCAATTCACCCCTCCACTTT

D gene: TRBD1
clone size: NA
J gene: TRBJ2-7
V gene: TRBV6-6
CDR3 protein: CASSFDRDPGEQYF
CDR3 DNA: TGTGCCAGCAGTTTCGACAGGGACCCTGGCGAGCAGTACTTC

D gene: NA
clone size: once
J gene: TRBJ2-1
V gene: TRBV5-1
CDR3 protein: CASSAGLGTVSSRVF
CDR3 DNA: TGCGCCAGCAGCGCCGGGCTGGGGACTGTTTCAAGTCGGGTCTTC